The source of this T cell receptor (beta chain) is a study of cytomegalovirus exposure and HLA in healthy donors. V was pared by 6 bases and J by 8 bases, with 4 bases of the junction left unmatched. Germline values: CDR1 MNHNS, CDR2 SASEGT. This CDR3 region has 12 residues. This clone is a singleton in its sample. Primers: 60 Vbeta forward and 13 Jbeta reverse. Data came from immunoSEQ multiplex PCR; TCRdb stores just in-frame clones and leaves some out. The table records about 180,000 clones, approximately 80% of them present only once. Sequenced: PBMCs. The chain couples TRBV6-1 to TRBJ2-1; 7 bases align to TRBD1. The sequence was collected from a man aged 18 to 30 in good health and CMV-seronegative. This CDR3 is CASSIQGDEQFF. DNA for the CDR3: TGTGCCAGCAGCATCCAGGGGGATGAGCAGTTCTTC.